This T cell receptor (beta chain) was obtained from a study of T-cell reconstitution after alpha-beta-depleted transplantation in children (dated by TCRdb to 2016 to 2018). Background for the entire study: T-cell immune reconstitution after TCRalphabeta/CD19-depleted allogeneic hematopoietic cell transplantation in children was quantitatively tracked in the study by means of TCR repertoire profiling.

Note on this clonotype: Its binding antigen is unknown. No base-level quality is on record; no much larger clone is a single base apart.

Cut back by 2 bases and 4 bases, the V and J ends lie 18 bases apart. The CDR3 contains 18 residues, cysteine and phenylalanine counted. Left in the record is the CDR3 DNA by itself, 54 bases read in frame from the first base. The library came from PCR. The data were produced on an Illumina HiSeq 2500. Molecular barcoding was employed in the preparation of TCR libraries, with unique molecular identifiers being used to normalize TCRbeta repertoire quantification. TCRdb's own reprocessing of the public reads used fastp at Q25 and MiXCR and kept productive beta chains. Rows with one shared CDR3 protein collapse into an entry with the most common genes and DNA. The sample records just under 550,000 distinct CDR3 sequences, around 17% of which are singletons. Less than 4% of the sample is taken by the ten largest.

This TCR was sampled from a human donor who donated a stem cell graft to a child with acute lymphoblastic leukemia. The starting material was PBMCs from the stem cell graft donor, obtained from the stem cell graft. The chain couples TRBV12-3 or TRBV12-4 to TRBJ2-6, with the D segment identity uncertain. The sequenced DNA is TGTGCCAGCAGTTTATTGTTAGGCTTGGGGTCCGGGGCCAACGTCCTGACTTTC. It codes for CASSLLLGLGSGANVLTF.